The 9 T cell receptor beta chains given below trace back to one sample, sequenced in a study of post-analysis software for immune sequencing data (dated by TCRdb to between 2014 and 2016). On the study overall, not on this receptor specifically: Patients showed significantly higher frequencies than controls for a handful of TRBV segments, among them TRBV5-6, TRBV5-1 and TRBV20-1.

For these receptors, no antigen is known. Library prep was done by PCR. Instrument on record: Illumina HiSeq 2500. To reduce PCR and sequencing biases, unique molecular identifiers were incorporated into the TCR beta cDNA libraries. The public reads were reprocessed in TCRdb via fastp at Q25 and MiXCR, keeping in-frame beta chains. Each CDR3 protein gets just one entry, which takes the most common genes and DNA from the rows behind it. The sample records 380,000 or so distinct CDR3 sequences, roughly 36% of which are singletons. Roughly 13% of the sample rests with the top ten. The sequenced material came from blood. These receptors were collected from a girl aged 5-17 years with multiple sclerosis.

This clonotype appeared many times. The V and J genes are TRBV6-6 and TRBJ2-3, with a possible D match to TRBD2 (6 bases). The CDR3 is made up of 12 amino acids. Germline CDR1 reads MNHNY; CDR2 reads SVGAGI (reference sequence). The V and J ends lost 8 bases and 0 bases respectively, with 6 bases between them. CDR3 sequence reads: CASGGSTDTQYF. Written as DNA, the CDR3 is TGTGCCAGCGGGGGGAGCACAGATACGCAGTATTTT.

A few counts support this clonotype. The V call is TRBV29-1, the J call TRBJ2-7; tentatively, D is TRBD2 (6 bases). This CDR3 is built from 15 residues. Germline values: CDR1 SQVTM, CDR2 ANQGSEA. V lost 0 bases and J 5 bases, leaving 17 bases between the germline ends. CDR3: CSVEDRETEGNEQYF. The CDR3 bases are TGCAGCGTTGAAGATCGGGAGACGGAAGGAAACGAGCAGTACTTC.

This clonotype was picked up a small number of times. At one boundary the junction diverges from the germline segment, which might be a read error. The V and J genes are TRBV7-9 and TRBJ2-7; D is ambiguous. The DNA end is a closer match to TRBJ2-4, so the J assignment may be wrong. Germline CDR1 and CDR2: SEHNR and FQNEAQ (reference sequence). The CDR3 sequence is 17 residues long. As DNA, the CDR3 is TGTGCCAGCAGCTCCCCAGTTGGGGAAGGCGGCAAAGACATTCAGTACTTC. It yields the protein CASSSPVGEGGKDIQYF.

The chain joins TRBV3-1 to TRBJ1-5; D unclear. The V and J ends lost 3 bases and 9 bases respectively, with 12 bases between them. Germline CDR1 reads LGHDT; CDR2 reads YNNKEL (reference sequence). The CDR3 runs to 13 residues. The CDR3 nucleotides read TGTGCCAGCAGCCATTTGGTCAGTCCGCCCCAGCATTTT. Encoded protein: CASSHLVSPPQHF.

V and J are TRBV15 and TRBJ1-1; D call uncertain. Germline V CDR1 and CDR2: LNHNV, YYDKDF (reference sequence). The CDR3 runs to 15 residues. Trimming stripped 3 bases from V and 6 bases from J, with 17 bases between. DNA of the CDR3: TGTGCCACCAGCAGGGATGTCCTTGAGCGCCCTGAAGCTTTCTTT. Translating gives CATSRDVLERPEAFF.

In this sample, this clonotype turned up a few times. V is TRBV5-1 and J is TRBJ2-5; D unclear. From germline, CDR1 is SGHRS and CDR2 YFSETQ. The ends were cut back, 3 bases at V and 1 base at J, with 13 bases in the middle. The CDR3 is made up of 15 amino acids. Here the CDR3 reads CASSWVQQPQETQYF. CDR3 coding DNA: TGCGCCAGCAGCTGGGTACAACAGCCCCAAGAGACCCAGTACTTC.

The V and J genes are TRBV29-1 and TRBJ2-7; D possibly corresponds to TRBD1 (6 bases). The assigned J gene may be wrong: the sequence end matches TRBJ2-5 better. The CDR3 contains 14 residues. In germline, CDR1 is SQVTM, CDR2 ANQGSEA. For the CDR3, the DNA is TGCAGCGTTGAAGATGAGAGGGGGTTGACGACCCAGTACTTC. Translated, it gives CSVEDERGLTTQYF.

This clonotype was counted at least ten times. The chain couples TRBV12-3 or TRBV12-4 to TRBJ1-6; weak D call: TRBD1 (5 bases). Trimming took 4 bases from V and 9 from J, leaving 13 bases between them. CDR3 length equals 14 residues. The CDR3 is CASSYLGAASPLHF. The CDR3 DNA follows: TGTGCCAGCAGTTATTTAGGGGCAGCTTCACCCCTCCACTTT.

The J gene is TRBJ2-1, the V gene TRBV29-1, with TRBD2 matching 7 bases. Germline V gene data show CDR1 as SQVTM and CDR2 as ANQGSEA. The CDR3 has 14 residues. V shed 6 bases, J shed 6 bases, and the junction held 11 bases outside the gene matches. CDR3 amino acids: CSVWDYGRGNEQFF. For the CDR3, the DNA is TGCAGCGTCTGGGACTACGGTCGTGGCAATGAGCAGTTCTTC.